This passage covers 30 T cell receptor beta chains from one sample sequenced in a study of molecular identifiers for immune sequencing clone quantification. TCRdb re-called the PCR reads through MiXCR, storing one row per CDR3 protein. The sample contains about half a million distinct CDR3 sequences, approximately 25% of which appear only once. The sample taken for sequencing was naive CD8+ T cells from blood, with Jurkat cell RNA spiked in. Subset given: FACS-sorted CD8+CD4-CCR7+CD45RA+ naive T cells. The receptors were sampled from a human donor in good health. Some libraries in this study had Jurkat cell RNA spiked in.

This clonotype came up a few times. The V gene is TRBV7-2, the J gene TRBJ2-7; 11 nucleotides align to TRBD2. Per the germline V gene, CDR1 is SGHTA and CDR2 is FQGNSA. The CDR3 has 17 residues. J was trimmed by 4 bases and V by 5 bases; bases with no gene match: 13. CDR3 in DNA: TGTGCCAGCAGCACGGAGCGTCTAGCGGGGGGCTTTTACGAGCAGTACTTC. This encodes CASSTERLAGGFYEQYF.

This clonotype was seen repeatedly, ten times or more. The CDR3: CASSPRTGMINQPQHF. DNA for the CDR3: TGTGCCAGCAGCCCCAGGACAGGGATGATCAATCAGCCCCAGCATTTT. The chain carries TRBV7-8 and TRBJ1-5, with 8 bases identical to TRBD1. Germline V gives CDR1 SGHVS, CDR2 FQNEAQ. The CDR3 runs 16 residues. The V and J ends lost 5 bases and 3 bases, in that order; junction bases with no gene match: 9. The whole variable domain, filled in from reference TRBV7-8 and TRBJ1-5, reads GAGVSQSPRYKVAKRGQDVALRCDPISGHVSLFWYQQALGQGPEFLTYFQNEAQLDKSGLPSDRFFAERPEGSVSTLKIQRTQQEDSAVYLCASSPRTGMINQPQHFGDGTRLSIL.

As to this clonotype: One junction end disagrees with the germline gene, perhaps due to a read error. CDR3 in DNA: TGTGCCTGGTGTGTAGGACAGATATCCTACGAGCAGTACTTC. Translating gives CAWCVGQISYEQYF. The gene calls are TRBV30 and TRBJ2-7, with TRBD1 as a possible D gene (6 bases). The CDR3 totals 14 residues. Germline values: CDR1 GTSNPN, CDR2 SVGIG (reference sequence).

This clonotype has a count of ten or more. The V call is TRBV4-2, the J call TRBJ2-3, with TRBD2 identical over 14 bases. The CDR3 runs to 16 residues. CDR1 is LGHNA, CDR2 YNFKEQ, per germline. V dropped 3 bases and J dropped 1; count of bases not matched to a gene: 0. The CDR3 DNA follows: TGTGCCAGCAGCCAGGGACTAGCGGGAGGCACAGATACGCAGTATTTT. The encoded protein is CASSQGLAGGTDTQYF.

Only a few counts were recorded for this clonotype. V gene TRBV9 combines with J gene TRBJ2-1; 11 bases match TRBD2. V gave up 4 bases and J gave up 4 bases; unmatched junction bases: 16. Germline CDR1 and CDR2: SGDLS and YYNGEE. The CDR3 has 19 amino acids. CDR3 in amino acids: CASSSTPIMTSGDYNEQFF. The CDR3, as DNA: TGTGCCAGCAGCTCAACCCCAATAATGACTAGCGGGGATTACAATGAGCAGTTCTTC.

This sequence joins TRBV30 and TRBJ1-4; 8 nucleotides line up with TRBD1. The V and J ends lost 5 bases and 2 bases, in that order; junction bases with no gene match: 1. CDR3 size: 13 residues. Looked up from germline, CDR1 is GTSNPN and CDR2 is SVGIG (reference sequence). CDR3 in DNA: TGTGCCTGGGACAGGGGCACTAATGAAAAACTGTTTTTT. This codes for CAWDRGTNEKLFF. The full variable domain, with the rest looked up from reference TRBV30 and TRBJ1-4, is SQTIHQWPATLVQPVGSPLSLECTVEGTSNPNLYWYRQAAGRGLQLLFYSVGIGQISSEVPQNLSASRPQDRQFILSSKKLLLSDSGFYLCAWDRGTNEKLFFGSGTQLSVL.

CDR3 amino acids: CASSSLRTTGPPYSNQPQHF. The CDR3 DNA follows: TGTGCCAGCAGCTCACTTCGTACAACAGGGCCCCCTTATAGCAATCAGCCCCAGCATTTT. V and J are TRBV7-2 and TRBJ1-5; D is perhaps TRBD1 (6 bases). This CDR3 region has 20 residues. Germline lookup yields CDR1 SGHTA and CDR2 FQGNSA. V gave up 4 bases and J gave up 0 bases, with 25 bases separating them.

V is TRBV5-3 and J is TRBJ2-5; D is tentatively TRBD1 or TRBD2 (5 bases each). TRBV5-3 is designated an ORF whose function remains uncertain. This CDR3 region has 11 residues. Trimming stripped 8 bases from V and 5 bases from J, with 10 bases between. The CDR3 coding sequence is TGTGCCAGGGGGGATCCTGAGACCCAGTACTTC. Translating gives CARGDPETQYF.

This chain links TRBV12-3 or TRBV12-4 with TRBJ2-4; D not certain. Trimming took off 3 bases at V and 0 bases at J, with 9 bases between the two ends. The CDR3 extends over 15 amino acids. CDR3 protein: CASSFQLLAKNIQYF. CDR3 coding DNA: TGTGCCAGCAGTTTCCAGCTCCTAGCCAAAAACATTCAGTACTTC.

This clonotype showed up many times. The CDR3 protein is CASSYPTGVNQPQHF. CDR3 in DNA: TGTGCCAGCAGTTATCCTACAGGGGTTAATCAGCCCCAGCATTTT. The chain joins TRBV6-6 to TRBJ1-5, with 7 bases fitting TRBD1. The trim removed 3 bases at V and 4 bases at J, leaving 6 bases unmatched. The V gene's germline CDR1 is MNHNY and CDR2 SVGAGI (reference sequence). This CDR3 is 15 amino acids long.

This clonotype showed up just a few times. The chain combines TRBV27 with TRBJ2-7; a possible D gene is TRBD1 (7 bases). Per the germline V gene, CDR1 is MNHEY and CDR2 is SMNVEV (reference sequence). The CDR3 runs to 14 residues. Deletions cut 5 bases from V and 3 bases from J, with 14 bases between. CDR3 nucleotides: TGTGCCAGCAGTGGGGGGACAGACTTCTACGAGCAGTACTTC. This translates into CASSGGTDFYEQYF.

The chain uses TRBV7-9 and TRBJ2-2; the D gene is possibly TRBD1 (6 bases). CDR1 is SEHNR and CDR2 is FQNEAQ in the germline V gene (reference sequence). V lost 6 bases, J lost 6 bases, and 8 bases lay in between. The CDR3 consists of 12 residues. CDR3 coding DNA: TGTGCCAGCAGTGGGGGCTCCGGGGAGCTGTTTTTT. Translating it yields CASSGGSGELFF.

The chain uses TRBV14 and TRBJ2-5, with a possible D match to TRBD1 (6 bases). Germline V gene lookup returns CDR1 SGHDN and CDR2 FVKESK. The ends were cut back, 5 bases at V and 14 bases at J, with 15 bases in the middle. The CDR3 contains 11 residues. The CDR3 sequence: CASSRGSECYF. DNA for the CDR3: TGTGCCAGCAGCAGGGGGTCGGAGTGTTACTTC. The full variable domain, completed using reference TRBV14 and TRBJ2-5, is EAGVTQFPSHSVIEKGQTVTLRCDPISGHDNLYWYRRVMGKEIKFLLHFVKESKQDESGMPNNRFLAERTGGTYSTLKVQPAELEDSGVYFCASSRGSECYFGPGTRLLVL.

This clonotype turned up a few times. This sequence joins TRBV3-1 and TRBJ2-3, with no clear D. V lost 7 bases and J lost 3, with 5 bases in between. Germline CDR1 is LGHDT and CDR2 is YNNKEL (reference sequence). The CDR3 loop spans 11 amino acids. The CDR3 sequence is CASKQTDTQYF. CDR3 DNA sequence: TGTGCCAGCAAGCAAACAGATACGCAGTATTTT.

To note about this clonotype: Just one base apart from a much larger clone, this may be a read error. J is TRBJ1-1 and V is TRBV4-1, with a tentative D call TRBD1 (5 bases). Germline CDR1 and CDR2: MGHRA and YSYEKL. There are 15 residues in the CDR3. CDR3 protein: CAGSRSGMEGSEAFF. The CDR3 DNA is TGCGCCGGCAGCCGCTCCGGGATGGAGGGGTCTGAAGCTTTCTTT.

This clonotype occurred a few times. The CDR3: CASGTTRGYTF. The CDR3, as DNA: TGTGCCAGCGGCACCACCAGGGGCTACACCTTC. The chain uses TRBV27 and TRBJ1-2; D is unresolved. The germline V gene has CDR1 MNHEY and CDR2 SMNVEV (reference sequence). CDR3 size: 11 residues. The ends were cut back, 8 bases at V and 8 bases at J, with 12 bases in the middle.

Comment on this clonotype: No conserved phenylalanine or tryptophan ends this CDR3, so it is likely a read error. The chain joins TRBV15 to TRBJ1-1, with D perhaps TRBD1 (5 bases). Between the trimmed V and J ends, which lost 11 bases and 6 bases, there was a span of 25 bases. There are 15 residues in the CDR3. The germline V gene has CDR1 LNHNV and CDR2 YYDKDF (reference sequence). The CDR3 loop reads CAPRAGARPHPEAFV. CDR3 DNA: TGTGCCCCCCGCGCCGGGGCCCGCCCGCACCCTGAAGCTTTCGTT.

Only a few counts were recorded for this clonotype. The J gene is TRBJ1-2, the V gene TRBV20-1; TRBD1 might be the D (6 bases). The CDR3 is 14 amino acids. CDR1 and CDR2 from the germline V gene are DFQATT and SNEGSKA (reference sequence). Trimming pared 0 bases from V and 4 bases from J, leaving 12 bases between. CDR3 nucleotides: TGCAGTGCTAGAGACCCGGGGGCAGCCTATGGCTACACCTTC. It encodes CSARDPGAAYGYTF.

About this clonotype: One end of the junction does not line up with germline, which may come from a read error. The J gene is TRBJ1-4, the V gene TRBV19; TRBD1 is a possible D gene (6 bases). The germline V gene has CDR1 LNHDA and CDR2 SQIVND (reference sequence). This CDR3 comprises 18 residues. In nucleotides, the CDR3 is TGTGCCGGTAGTACCATGAGCCTCGGGACACCAACTAATGAAAAACTGTTTTTT. This gives the protein CAGSTMSLGTPTNEKLFF.

In its sample, this clonotype was seen a few times. The chain uses TRBV7-8 and TRBJ2-5, with TRBD1 matching 9 bases. The CDR3 contains 12 residues. The V gene's germline CDR1 is SGHVS and CDR2 FQNEAQ. Losses at the gene ends were 8 bases for V and 4 bases for J; bases not matched to a gene: 2. Written as DNA, the CDR3 is TGTGCCAGCGGACAGGGGCTAGAGACCCAGTACTTC. Amino acid sequence: CASGQGLETQYF.

This clonotype was counted a few times. The V gene is TRBV19, the J gene TRBJ2-2; no clear D. This CDR3 is built from 12 residues. Per the germline V gene, CDR1 is LNHDA and CDR2 is SQIVND (reference sequence). V lost 3 bases and J 6 bases, leaving 5 bases between the germline ends. The CDR3 reads CASSITAGELFF. The CDR3 DNA follows: TGTGCCAGTAGTATTACTGCCGGGGAGCTGTTTTTT. Filled out from reference TRBV19 and TRBJ2-2, the complete variable domain reads DGGITQSPKYLFRKEGQNVTLSCEQNLNHDAMYWYRQDPGQGLRLIYYSQIVNDFQKGDIAEGYSVSREKKESFPLTVTSAQKNPTAFYLCASSITAGELFFGEGSRLTVL.

The gene calls are TRBV9 and TRBJ2-7; D is possibly TRBD2 (5 bases). Germline CDR1 is SGDLS and CDR2 is YYNGEE. The length of the CDR3 is 14 residues. Trimming removed 4 bases from V and 0 bases from J, with 11 bases in between. CDR3 nucleotide sequence: TGTGCCAGCAGCCCGGACGGACTCTCCTACGAGCAGTACTTC. This gives the protein CASSPDGLSYEQYF.

A remark on this clonotype: This sequence may be a read error, since a much larger clone differs from it by one base. The chain uses TRBV4-3 and TRBJ2-7; D is unclear. Germline V lookup: CDR1 LGHNA, CDR2 YSLEER. This CDR3 spans 13 amino acids. This CDR3 is CASSQERNYKQYF. CDR3 bases: TGCGCCAGCAGCCAAGAGAGGAACTACAAGCAGTACTTC.

This chain links TRBV30 with TRBJ1-2; 7 bases fit TRBD1. J gave up 6 bases and V 0 bases, and 1 base lay outside the gene matches. CDR3 length: 12 residues. The germline V gene encodes CDR1 GTSNPN and CDR2 SVGIG (reference sequence). The CDR3, as DNA: TGTGCCTGGAGTGTCGGACAGGATGGCTACACCTTC. This gives the protein CAWSVGQDGYTF.

V is TRBV7-3 and J is TRBJ2-3, with 9 nucleotides matching TRBD1. The CDR3 covers 16 residues. The ends lost 3 bases at V and 0 bases at J; junction bases unmatched: 4. Germline CDR1 is SGHTA and CDR2 is FQGTGA. CDR3 nucleotides: TGTGCCAGCAGCTTGCAGACAGGGGGTAGCACAGATACGCAGTATTTT. Amino acids: CASSLQTGGSTDTQYF.

This clonotype was recorded at least ten times. The gene calls are TRBV20-1 and TRBJ2-7, with TRBD1 matching over 10 bases. V trimming: 5 bases; J trimming: 3 bases; junction bases outside the gene matches: 7. This CDR3 is built from 14 residues. Germline V gene sequence: CDR1 DFQATT, CDR2 SNEGSKA (reference sequence). The CDR3 DNA is TGCAGTGCTCCCTGGGACAGGGGCCTCTACGAGCAGTACTTC. Translation: CSAPWDRGLYEQYF.

About this clonotype: At one end the junction does not follow the germline gene, possibly because of a read error. The gene calls are TRBV24-1 and TRBJ2-1; tentatively, D is TRBD1 or TRBD2 (6 bases each). This CDR3 contains 15 residues. Germline CDR1 and CDR2: KGHDR and SFDVKD. The CDR3 nucleotides read TGTGTCACCATGGGGGGCAAGGAGGTAGTCGATGAGCAGTTCTTT. Residues: CVTMGGKEVVDEQFF.

This chain joins TRBV9 and TRBJ1-4; TRBD1 matches at 7 bases. The germline V gene encodes CDR1 SGDLS and CDR2 YYNGEE. This CDR3 has 16 amino acids. The trim removed 1 base at V and 0 bases at J, leaving 3 bases unmatched. The CDR3 here is CASSVQGVTTNEKLFF. In DNA form, the CDR3 reads TGTGCCAGCAGCGTACAGGGGGTAACAACTAATGAAAAACTGTTTTTT.

This clonotype has a handful of counts. This chain uses TRBV28 with TRBJ2-3, with D possibly TRBD2 on 6 matching bases. The CDR3 has 13 amino acids. V lost 6 bases and J 4 bases, leaving 11 bases between the germline ends. Germline CDR1 MDHEN, CDR2 SYDVKM. The DNA of the CDR3 is TGTGCCAGCAGCGCGCCGGGGGCAGATACGCAGTATTTT. Its protein product is CASSAPGADTQYF.

The chain couples TRBV27 to TRBJ2-7; D is possibly TRBD1 (5 bases). The germline V and J ends were trimmed by 5 bases and 2 bases, with 19 bases remaining between them. Germline loops: CDR1 MNHEY, CDR2 SMNVEV (reference sequence). The CDR3 consists of 16 residues. In DNA, the CDR3 is TGTGCCAGCAGTACAGGTCCCATACCTTATCCCTACGAGCAGTACTTC. It yields the protein CASSTGPIPYPYEQYF.